The 31 T cell receptor beta chains listed next were all sequenced from one sample in a study of blood T cell repertoires in COVID-19. The table came from immunoSEQ multiplex PCR; TCRdb's copy has only in-frame clones and leaves some out. This sample carries under 300,000 clones, more than 85% of them seen once, and the ten largest clones take approximately 6.8%. Material: peripheral blood. The receptors were sampled from a woman aged 70-85 years with active or convalescent COVID-19.

The chain is built from TRBV7-6 and TRBJ1-4, with 7 bases aligning to TRBD1. This CDR3 is 12 amino acids long. Trimming took 5 bases from V and 14 from J; bases not matched to a gene: 8. Germline CDR1 reads SGHVS; CDR2 reads FNYEAQ. The CDR3 DNA reads TGTGCCAGCAGCCGACAGGGAGGACATCTGTTTTTT. Its translation is CASSRQGGHLFF. The full variable domain, its missing parts supplied by reference TRBV7-6 and TRBJ1-4, is GAGVSQSPRYKVTKRGQDVALRCDPISGHVSLYWYRQALGQGPEFLTYFNYEAQQDKSGLPNDRFSAERPEGSISTLTIQRTEQRDSAMYRCASSRQGGHLFFGSGTQLSVL.

This clone was detected only once. The chain joins TRBV7-9 to TRBJ1-1; 9 nucleotides agree with TRBD1. V lost 8 bases and J lost 1; bases outside the gene matches: 5. The CDR3 is 14 residues long. Germline loops: CDR1 SEHNR, CDR2 FQNEAQ (reference sequence). CDR3 amino acids: CASPGTGTNTEAFF. For the CDR3, the DNA is TGTGCCAGCCCGGGGACAGGGACGAACACTGAAGCTTTCTTT. Supplemented by reference TRBV7-9 and TRBJ1-1, the full variable domain reads DTGVSQNPRHKITKRGQNVTFRCDPISEHNRLYWYRQTLGQGPEFLTYFQNEAQLEKSRLLSDRFSAERPKGSFSTLEIQRTEQGDSAMYLCASPGTGTNTEAFFGQGTRLTVV.

The rearrangement joins TRBV18 to TRBJ1-5; TRBD1 might be the D (6 bases). With 6 bases removed from V and 7 bases from J, the gap between germline ends came to 19 bases. The CDR3 loop spans 15 amino acids. The germline gives CDR1 KGHSH, CDR2 LQKENI. The CDR3 is CASSLVGGSWQPQHF. The CDR3 nucleotides read TGTGCCAGCTCGCTCGTAGGGGGTTCCTGGCAGCCCCAGCATTTT.

The V gene is TRBV9, the J gene TRBJ1-1; 7 bases agree with TRBD1. The CDR3 is 16 amino acids. J gave up 0 bases and V 4 bases, and 9 bases lay outside the gene matches. CDR1 is SGDLS, CDR2 YYNGEE, per germline. CDR3: CASSPRGGVMNTEAFF. The CDR3 region has the DNA TGTGCCAGCAGCCCCCGAGGGGGCGTCATGAACACTGAAGCTTTCTTT.

In this sample, this clone turned up many times. The rearrangement uses TRBV27 and TRBJ2-7; 9 bases line up with TRBD1. Germline V gene data show CDR1 as MNHEY and CDR2 as SMNVEV (reference sequence). The CDR3 spans 14 residues. V gave up 6 bases and J gave up 2 bases; unmatched junction bases: 5. This chain's CDR3 is CASSPTGGPYEQYF. The DNA for the CDR3 is TGTGCCAGCAGCCCCACAGGGGGCCCCTACGAGCAGTACTTC.

This chain connects TRBV2 to TRBJ1-2, with TRBD1 identical over 7 bases. CDR1 SNHLY and CDR2 FYNNEI come from the germline V gene. This CDR3 is built from 16 residues. V dropped 7 bases and J dropped 2; count of bases not matched to a gene: 13. The CDR3 nucleotides are TGTGCCAGCAACCTACCGGGACAGTCGTCGAACTATGGCTACACCTTC. Protein: CASNLPGQSSNYGYTF.

The rearrangement links TRBV18 to TRBJ1-1, with D maybe TRBD1 (6 bases). The CDR3 consists of 14 residues. CDR1 KGHSH and CDR2 LQKENI come from the germline V gene. Trimming pared 5 bases from V and 3 bases from J, leaving 13 bases between. For the CDR3, the DNA is TGTGCCAGCTCAAGGGCAGGGGCAGACACTGAAGCTTTCTTT. Its protein is CASSRAGADTEAFF.

This rearrangement joins TRBV10-3 to TRBJ1-3, with a tentative D call TRBD1 (5 bases). Germline values: CDR1 ENHRY, CDR2 SYGVKD. V was cut by 4 bases and J by 0 bases, with 13 bases left in between. This CDR3 is built from 16 residues. CDR3 nucleotide sequence: TGTGCCATCAGTGTTGGGGGGTCGAGCTCTGGAAACACCATATATTTT. It is translated as CAISVGGSSSGNTIYF.

The J gene is TRBJ1-2, the V gene TRBV5-6; 9 bases are shared with TRBD1. The germline V gene encodes CDR1 SGHDT and CDR2 YYEEEE. The CDR3 extends over 15 amino acids. V gave up 4 bases and J gave up 0 bases; unmatched junction bases: 4. The CDR3 DNA is TGTGCCAGCAGCGGGGACAGGGCCACTAACTATGGCTACACCTTC. Amino acid sequence: CASSGDRATNYGYTF.

V is TRBV6-5 and J is TRBJ2-7; 8 nucleotides match TRBD2. The germline V gene has CDR1 MNHEY and CDR2 SVGAGI. This CDR3 has 14 residues. Trimming at V came to 6 bases and at J to 3 bases, leaving 7 bases not matched to a gene. For the CDR3, the DNA is TGTGCCAGCAGCCGGCAGGGGACTAGCTACGAGCAGTACTTC. This codes for CASSRQGTSYEQYF.

This clone was counted a single time. Other DNA sequences of this sample code for an identical CDR3. V and J are TRBV27 and TRBJ2-2, with D unresolved. The germline V and J ends were trimmed by 3 bases and 5 bases, with 4 bases remaining between them. Germline CDR1 and CDR2: MNHEY and SMNVEV (reference sequence). The CDR3 loop spans 12 amino acids. CDR3 DNA sequence: TGTGCCAGCAGTTTTTATACCGGGGAGCTGTTTTTT. Protein sequence: CASSFYTGELFF.

This clone was picked up a small number of times. The chain recombines TRBV10-2 with TRBJ1-2; TRBD1 is a possible D gene (5 bases). V lost 3 bases to trimming and J lost 3 bases, with 5 bases between them. This CDR3 has 12 amino acids. Germline loops: CDR1 WSHSY, CDR2 SAAADI. CDR3: CASSDRDYGYTF. The DNA of the CDR3 is TGCGCCAGCAGTGACAGGGACTATGGCTACACCTTC.

This clone was seen only a few times. The rearrangement joins TRBV6-2 or TRBV6-3 to TRBJ2-7; D ambiguous. The CDR3 spans 14 residues. Germline-derived CDR1 and CDR2 are MNHEY and SVGEGT. The V end was cut by 0 bases, the J end by 2 bases, with 8 bases between. In DNA, the CDR3 is TGTGCCAGCAGTTACTCGGCGGATCCCTACGAGCAGTACTTC. It yields the protein CASSYSADPYEQYF.

The chain links TRBV29-1 to TRBJ2-7; 7 nucleotides align to TRBD2. Germline loops: CDR1 SQVTM, CDR2 ANQGSEA. This CDR3 spans 12 amino acids. J lost 3 bases, V lost 6 bases, and 5 bases had no gene match. The CDR3: CSVLPGGYEQYF. CDR3 nucleotides: TGCAGCGTACTCCCGGGGGGCTACGAGCAGTACTTC.

The chain recombines TRBV7-2 with TRBJ1-5; the D gene is possibly TRBD1 (5 bases). V was trimmed by 1 base and J by 4 bases, leaving 8 bases between them. This CDR3 has 14 residues. Per the germline V gene, CDR1 is SGHTA and CDR2 is FQGNSA. For the CDR3, the DNA is TGTGCCAGCAGCTTAGGGGGCTTAAATCAGCCCCAGCATTTT. Encoded protein: CASSLGGLNQPQHF. Complete variable domain (other parts from reference TRBV7-2 and TRBJ1-5): GAGVSQSPSNKVTEKGKDVELRCDPISGHTALYWYRQSLGQGLEFLIYFQGNSAPDKSGLPSDRFSAERTGGSVSTLTIQRTQQEDSAVYLCASSLGGLNQPQHFGDGTRLSIL.

The chain has TRBV7-2 and TRBJ1-5, with 7 nucleotides matching TRBD1. Looked up from germline, CDR1 is SGHTA and CDR2 is FQGNSA. This CDR3 comprises 14 residues. The ends lost 5 bases at V and 4 bases at J; junction bases unmatched: 5. The CDR3 protein is CASSQGTANQPQHF. The CDR3 coding sequence is TGTGCCAGCAGCCAGGGGACAGCTAATCAGCCCCAGCATTTT.

J is TRBJ1-1 and V is TRBV12-3 or TRBV12-4; D is uncertain. This CDR3 contains 13 residues. The germline V and J ends were trimmed by 6 bases and 5 bases, with 13 bases remaining between them. CDR3 DNA: TGTGCCAGCAGCCCAGCAAGAGGGACTGAAGCTTTCTTT. Its translation is CASSPARGTEAFF.

V gene TRBV29-1 combines with J gene TRBJ1-2, with a possible D match to TRBD1 (6 bases). Germline V lookup: CDR1 SQVTM, CDR2 ANQGSEA. The CDR3 length is 12 residues. V was cut by 5 bases and J by 5 bases, with 12 bases left in between. The CDR3 loop reads CSVTRQAYGYTF. Written as DNA, the CDR3 is TGCAGCGTTACCCGACAGGCATATGGCTACACCTTC.

The chain has TRBV13 and TRBJ2-5; D possibly corresponds to TRBD1 (5 bases). This CDR3 has 11 residues. V was pared by 5 bases and J by 5 bases, with 6 bases between. CDR1 PRHDT and CDR2 FYEKMQ come from the germline V gene (reference sequence). The CDR3 loop is CASSAGETQYF. The CDR3 nucleotides are TGTGCCAGCAGCGCAGGGGAGACCCAGTACTTC.

This sequence joins TRBV7-9 and TRBJ1-5; D gene ambiguous. The CDR3 consists of 15 residues. Trimming took 5 bases from V and 4 from J, leaving 15 bases between them. Germline V lookup: CDR1 SEHNR, CDR2 FQNEAQ (reference sequence). CDR3 in DNA: TGTGCCAGCAGCCGGGCGGAGGTTCTAAATCAGCCCCAGCATTTT. Its translation is CASSRAEVLNQPQHF.

This sequence joins TRBV7-9 and TRBJ2-2; TRBD2 is a possible D gene (5 bases). Trimming cost V 10 bases and J 1 base, with 10 bases left between them. The CDR3 totals 13 residues. CDR1 and CDR2 from the germline V gene are SEHNR and FQNEAQ (reference sequence). The CDR3 bases are TGTGCCACCAAGAGGGAGAACACCGGGGAGCTGTTTTTT. Translation gives CATKRENTGELFF.

The chain has TRBV6-2 or TRBV6-3 and TRBJ2-7; D is perhaps TRBD1 (6 bases). The germline gives CDR1 MNHEY, CDR2 SVGEGT. The CDR3 is 13 residues long. V lost 0 bases and J 4 bases, leaving 7 bases between the germline ends. The CDR3 bases are TGTGCCAGCAGTTACTCGGACAGTTACGAGCAGTACTTC. Residues: CASSYSDSYEQYF.

The V gene is TRBV18, the J gene TRBJ2-1; 9 bases map to TRBD1. V shed 3 bases, J shed 10 bases, and the junction held 16 bases outside the gene matches. This CDR3 is 17 amino acids long. Germline loops: CDR1 KGHSH, CDR2 LQKENI. The DNA for the CDR3 is TGTGCCAGCTCACCTAATTTCCGGGACAGGGAGCGTGGGGAGCAGTTCTTC. Translation: CASSPNFRDRERGEQFF.

The rearrangement joins TRBV12-3 or TRBV12-4 to TRBJ1-1; no clear D. With 6 bases removed from V and 0 bases from J, the gap between germline ends came to 2 bases. This CDR3 region has 11 residues. CDR3 in amino acids: CASSMNTEAFF. The CDR3 bases are TGTGCCAGCAGCATGAACACTGAAGCTTTCTTT.

The V gene is TRBV5-1, the J gene TRBJ1-2; 8 bases fit TRBD1. The V gene's germline CDR1 is SGHRS and CDR2 YFSETQ. J gave up 4 bases and V 1 base, and 6 bases lay outside the gene matches. The CDR3 length is 15 residues. For the CDR3, the DNA is TGCGCCAGCAGCTTGATTACAGGGGGTTCCTATGGCTACACCTTC. This codes for CASSLITGGSYGYTF.

The chain couples TRBV19 to TRBJ2-3, with D perhaps matching TRBD1 (5 bases). There are 16 residues in the CDR3. The ends were cut back, 2 bases at V and 1 base at J, with 13 bases in the middle. CDR1 and CDR2 from the germline V gene are LNHDA and SQIVND (reference sequence). DNA for the CDR3: TGTGCCAGTAGTATATCGACAAGGGGTGGCACAGATACGCAGTATTTT. This sequence encodes CASSISTRGGTDTQYF.

This clone was seen once. The chain carries TRBV7-2 and TRBJ2-3; possibly TRBD1 for D (6 bases). CDR1 is SGHTA, CDR2 FQGNSA, per germline. The V gene lost 2 bases and the J gene lost 6 bases, with 9 bases spanning the gap. This CDR3 has 13 residues. The CDR3 DNA sequence: TGTGCCAGCAGCTTAACAGGGATGGATACGCAGTATTTT. Protein product: CASSLTGMDTQYF.

The genes are TRBV4-3 and TRBJ2-7, with D possibly TRBD1 on 5 matching bases. The germline V gene has CDR1 LGHNA and CDR2 YSLEER. CDR3 size: 14 residues. Trimming left V 4 bases short and J 1 base short, with 11 bases between. The chain's CDR3 is CASSPVTGSYEQYF. CDR3 sequence (DNA): TGCGCCAGCAGCCCCGTCACAGGTTCCTACGAGCAGTACTTC.

The chain uses TRBV7-2 and TRBJ2-5; 10 bases align to TRBD1. The V gene end was trimmed by 3 bases and the J gene end by 5 bases; junction bases not matched to a gene: 6. The V gene's germline CDR1 is SGHTA and CDR2 FQGNSA. The CDR3 has 15 amino acids. Here the CDR3 reads CASSLVGTGVETQYF. The CDR3 coding sequence is TGTGCCAGCAGCTTGGTGGGGACAGGGGTGGAGACCCAGTACTTC.

The V and J genes are TRBV11-3 and TRBJ1-6, with D possibly matching TRBD1 (5 bases). Trimming took 1 base from V and 6 from J, leaving 7 bases between them. The V gene's germline CDR1 is SGHNT and CDR2 YENEEA. The CDR3 has 14 amino acids. CDR3 coding DNA: TGTGCCAGCAGCTTAGGTGGGGCTAATTCACCCCTCCACTTT. Protein: CASSLGGANSPLHF.

The gene calls are TRBV15 and TRBJ2-5; 8 nucleotides agree with TRBD2. After removal of 0 bases from V and 3 bases from J, the junction contained 3 bases not matched to a gene. There are 15 residues in the CDR3. CDR1 LNHNV and CDR2 YYDKDF come from the germline V gene (reference sequence). The DNA for the CDR3 is TGTGCCACCAGCAGAGATCCGGGAGGGGAAGAGACCCAGTACTTC. Translation gives CATSRDPGGEETQYF.